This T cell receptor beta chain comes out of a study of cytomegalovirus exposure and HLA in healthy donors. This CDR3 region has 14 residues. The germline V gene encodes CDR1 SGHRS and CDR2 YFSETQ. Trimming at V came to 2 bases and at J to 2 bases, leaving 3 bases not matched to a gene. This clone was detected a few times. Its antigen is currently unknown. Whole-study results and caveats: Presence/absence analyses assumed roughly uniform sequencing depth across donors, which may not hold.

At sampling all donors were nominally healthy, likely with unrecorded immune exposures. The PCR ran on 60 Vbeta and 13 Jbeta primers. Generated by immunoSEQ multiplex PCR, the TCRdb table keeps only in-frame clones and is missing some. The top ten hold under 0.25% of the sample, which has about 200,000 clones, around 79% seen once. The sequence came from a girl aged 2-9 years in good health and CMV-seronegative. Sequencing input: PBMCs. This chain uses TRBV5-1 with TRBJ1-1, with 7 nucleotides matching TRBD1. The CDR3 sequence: CASSLWDSNTEAFF. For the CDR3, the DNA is TGCGCCAGCAGCTTATGGGACAGTAACACTGAAGCTTTCTTT.